This passage covers 4 T cell receptor beta chains from one sample sequenced in a study of OX40 agonist ivuxolimab in advanced cancers. Sequencing was performed with immunoSEQ multiplex PCR; in TCRdb, only in-frame clones are kept and a portion is missing. This table has about 120,000 clones, around 93% appearing once. Sequencing was performed on CD4+ or CD8+ T cells sorted from blood, taken in a trial of the OX40 agonist ivuxolimab. These receptors were collected from an adult with an advanced solid tumor such as melanoma, head and neck, liver or kidney cancer.

This clone was counted a few times. The J gene is TRBJ1-1, the V gene TRBV7-9; weak D call: TRBD1 (5 bases). The CDR3 contains 13 residues. The V gene's germline CDR1 is SEHNR and CDR2 FQNEAQ (reference sequence). The V gene lost 5 bases and the J gene lost 4 bases, with 11 bases spanning the gap. DNA of the CDR3: TGTGCCAGCAGCACATCAACAGGCACTGAAGCTTTCTTT. Protein product: CASSTSTGTEAFF.

This clone was observed once. The rearrangement joins TRBV6-1 to TRBJ2-7, with 8 bases that match TRBD1. Trimming took 6 bases from V and 7 from J; bases not matched to a gene: 14. The CDR3 loop spans 15 amino acids. Germline V gene data show CDR1 as MNHNS and CDR2 as SASEGT. The CDR3 DNA is TGTGCCAGCAGCGGGAGAGGACAGGGAGGTTTGGAGCAGTACTTC. Protein product: CASSGRGQGGLEQYF.

The genes are TRBV28 and TRBJ1-2; 10 nucleotides agree with TRBD1. Germline values: CDR1 MDHEN, CDR2 SYDVKM. Unmatched junction bases numbered 13, after V lost 4 bases and J lost 8 bases. The CDR3 length is 16 residues. CDR3 loop: CASSSPRDRGIVGYTF. In DNA, the CDR3 is TGTGCCAGCAGTTCCCCCCGGGACAGGGGAATAGTAGGCTACACCTTC.

The rearrangement links TRBV7-3 to TRBJ2-1; D possibly corresponds to TRBD1 (5 bases). The CDR3 totals 13 residues. The germline V and J ends were trimmed by 2 bases and 4 bases, with 6 bases remaining between them. Germline V gene sequence: CDR1 SGHTA, CDR2 FQGTGA. The CDR3 here is CASSLQGYNEQFF. CDR3 nucleotides: TGTGCCAGCAGCTTACAGGGATACAATGAGCAGTTCTTC. The full variable domain, in which reference TRBV7-3 and TRBJ2-1 provide the parts outside the CDR3, is GAGVSQTPSNKVTEKGKYVELRCDPISGHTALYWYRQSLGQGPEFLIYFQGTGAADDSGLPNDRFFAVRPEGSVSTLKIQRTERGDSAVYLCASSLQGYNEQFFGPGTRLTVL.